This TCR beta chain emerged from a study of OX40 agonist ivuxolimab in advanced cancers. As for the study in general: Cancers in dose escalation were hepatocellular, melanoma, renal cell and head and neck. Participants averaged 60 years of age (range about 23 to 80) and were 82.7% male. Overall study findings and caveats: People who partly responded at 0.1-3.0 mg/kg had some of the least clonal expansion seen.

Remarks on this clone: Its cognate antigen is unknown.

The V end was cut by 0 bases, the J end by 4 bases, with 5 bases between. CDR3 length equals 13 residues. CDR1 and CDR2 (germline): LGHNA, YSLEER. Autoimmune disease history or systemic immunosuppression excluded patients. The method was immunoSEQ multiplex PCR; TCRdb's version includes in-frame clones alone and lacks a portion of them. This table holds 65,000 to 90,000 clones, about 89% found once. The gene calls are TRBV4-3 and TRBJ2-3; D is uncertain. The sequences come from CD4+ or CD8+ T cells sorted from blood, collected in a trial of the OX40 agonist ivuxolimab. This receptor was taken from an adult with an advanced solid tumor such as melanoma, head and neck, liver or kidney cancer. CDR3 DNA sequence: TGCGCCAGCAGCCAAGACCTCCCAGATACGCAGTATTTT. It yields the protein CASSQDLPDTQYF.